This T cell receptor beta chain was identified during a study of blood T cell repertoires in COVID-19. About the research overall: Collection of acute and convalescent COVID-19 samples took place in the United States, Italy and Spain. In each case, the material was cDNA or gDNA derived from T cells, B-cell-depleted T cells, or PBMCs.

In the authors' workflow: Amplification with reference gene primers provided the estimates of nucleated cell counts. The data were produced by immunoSEQ multiplex PCR, yet TCRdb's version contains in-frame clones alone and is incomplete. V and J calls and clone size are given by that table; D and trimming were obtained from the DNA. The sample yields around 150,000 clones, over 60% seen once. Sequencing was performed on peripheral blood. The sequence was obtained from a man between 60 and 75 years old with acute or convalescent COVID-19.

CDR3 sequence: CASSISSEGASSGNTIYF. The CDR3 DNA reads TGTGCCAGTAGTATATCTTCCGAGGGAGCCAGCTCTGGAAACACCATATATTTT. The chain recombines TRBV19 with TRBJ1-3; D is unresolved. The CDR3 totals 18 residues. The V and J ends lost 2 bases and 0 bases respectively, with 17 bases between them. Germline V gene sequence: CDR1 LNHDA, CDR2 SQIVND (reference sequence).